This T cell receptor beta chain was identified during a study of blood T cell repertoires in COVID-19. Overall study: Specimens from acute and convalescent COVID-19 originated in the United States, Italy and Spain.

Per the original methods: Estimated nucleated cell counts came from reference gene primer amplification. Clones were sequenced by immunoSEQ multiplex PCR, and TCRdb holds only the in-frame ones, with some missing. The V and J calls and clone size were taken over from that table, and D and trimming were inferred from the DNA. The table includes 85,000 to 130,000 clones, 82% detected once. The CDR3 is 13 residues long. V was trimmed by 1 base and J by 2 bases, leaving 3 bases between them. This clonotype originated in a man in his fifties or sixties with acute or convalescent COVID-19. Sequenced: peripheral blood. The chain uses TRBV12-3 or TRBV12-4 and TRBJ1-3; no definite D call. The CDR3 protein is CASSLGPGNTIYF. CDR3 DNA sequence: TGTGCCAGCAGTTTAGGGCCTGGAAACACCATATATTTT.